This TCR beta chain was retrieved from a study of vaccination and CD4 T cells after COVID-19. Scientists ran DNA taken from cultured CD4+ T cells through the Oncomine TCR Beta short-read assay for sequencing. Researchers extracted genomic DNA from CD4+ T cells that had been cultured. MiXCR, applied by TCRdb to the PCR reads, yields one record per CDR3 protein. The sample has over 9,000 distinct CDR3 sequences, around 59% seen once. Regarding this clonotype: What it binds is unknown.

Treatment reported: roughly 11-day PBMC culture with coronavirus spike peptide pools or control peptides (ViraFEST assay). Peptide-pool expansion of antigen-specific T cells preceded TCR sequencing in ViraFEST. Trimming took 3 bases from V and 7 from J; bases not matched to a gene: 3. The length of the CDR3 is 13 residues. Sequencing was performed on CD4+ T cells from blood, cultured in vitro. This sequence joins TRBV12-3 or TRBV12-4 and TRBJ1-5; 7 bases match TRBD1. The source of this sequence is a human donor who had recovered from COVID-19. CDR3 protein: CASSFTGEQPQHF. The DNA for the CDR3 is TGTGCCAGCAGTTTTACAGGGGAACAGCCCCAGCATTTT.